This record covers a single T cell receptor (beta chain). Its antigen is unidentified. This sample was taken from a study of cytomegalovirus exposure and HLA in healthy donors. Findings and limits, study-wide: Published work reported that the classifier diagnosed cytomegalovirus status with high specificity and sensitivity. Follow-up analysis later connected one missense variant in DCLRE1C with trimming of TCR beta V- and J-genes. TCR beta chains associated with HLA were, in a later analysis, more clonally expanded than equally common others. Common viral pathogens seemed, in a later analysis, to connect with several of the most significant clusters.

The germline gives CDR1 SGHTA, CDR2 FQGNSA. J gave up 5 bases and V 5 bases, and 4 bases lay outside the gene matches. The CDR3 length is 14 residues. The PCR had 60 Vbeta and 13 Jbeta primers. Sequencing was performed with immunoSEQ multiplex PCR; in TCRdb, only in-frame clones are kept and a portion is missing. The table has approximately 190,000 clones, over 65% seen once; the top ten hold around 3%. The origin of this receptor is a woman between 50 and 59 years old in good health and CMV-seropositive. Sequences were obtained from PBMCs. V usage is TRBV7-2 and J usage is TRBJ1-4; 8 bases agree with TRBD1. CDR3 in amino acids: CASSQGQGNEKLFF. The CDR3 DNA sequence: TGTGCCAGCAGCCAAGGACAGGGAAATGAAAAACTGTTTTTT.